This passage covers 17 T cell receptor beta chains from one sample sequenced in a study of cytomegalovirus exposure and HLA in healthy donors. The PCR had 60 Vbeta and 13 Jbeta primers. Data came from immunoSEQ multiplex PCR; TCRdb stores just in-frame clones and leaves some out. The table has 250,000 to 350,000 clones, just over 85% seen once. The sample comprised PBMCs. The receptor source for this set is a man aged 40-49 years in good health and CMV-seropositive.

The chain is built from TRBV10-2 and TRBJ2-7; D unclear. Trimming took 4 bases from V and 0 from J, leaving 10 bases between them. CDR1 WSHSY and CDR2 SAAADI come from the germline V gene. CDR3 size: 14 residues. For the CDR3, the DNA is TGCGCCAGCAGTGGTGACAAATCCTCCTACGAGCAGTACTTC. This encodes CASSGDKSSYEQYF.

The J gene is TRBJ2-5, the V gene TRBV5-6; TRBD1 aligns across 12 bases. The CDR3 is 16 residues long. V trimming: 4 bases; J trimming: 5 bases; junction bases outside the gene matches: 9. CDR1 and CDR2 (germline): SGHDT, YYEEEE. The CDR3 loop is CASSGAGTGGWETQYF. The CDR3 nucleotides read TGTGCCAGCAGCGGGGCCGGGACAGGGGGCTGGGAGACCCAGTACTTC.

This clone has just a few counts. The rearrangement joins TRBV6-5 to TRBJ1-5; 7 bases agree with TRBD1. This CDR3 spans 14 amino acids. Trimming removed 5 bases from V and 6 bases from J; junction bases left unmatched: 7. In germline, CDR1 is MNHEY, CDR2 SVGAGI. CDR3 sequence reads: CASSRDSPSQPQHF. The CDR3 DNA is TGTGCCAGCAGTAGGGACAGCCCCAGTCAGCCCCAGCATTTT.

The V and J genes are TRBV15 and TRBJ2-2; 8 bases line up with TRBD1. Germline trimming cut 1 base from V and 1 base from J; bases unmatched to any gene: 5. From germline, CDR1 is LNHNV and CDR2 YYDKDF (reference sequence). This CDR3 has 17 amino acids. CDR3 DNA sequence: TGTGCCACCAGCAGAGGGCCCGGGACAGGGAACACCGGGGAGCTGTTTTTT. This encodes CATSRGPGTGNTGELFF.

The J gene is TRBJ2-7, the V gene TRBV5-1; D not certain. The CDR3 runs to 14 residues. Trimming stripped 4 bases from V and 2 bases from J, with 13 bases between. Germline assignment: CDR1 SGHRS and CDR2 YFSETQ. The CDR3, as DNA: TGCGCCAGCAGCGAACCGGGTCTCACCTACGAGCAGTACTTC. Encoded protein: CASSEPGLTYEQYF.

The V gene is TRBV7-3, the J gene TRBJ2-1, with 8 positions matching TRBD2. The CDR3 extends over 16 amino acids. CDR1 and CDR2 (germline): SGHTA, FQGTGA. The J segment lost 0 bases and the V segment lost 5 bases, leaving 6 bases of the junction unmatched. The CDR3 protein is CASSQLREDSYNEQFF. CDR3 bases: TGTGCCAGCAGCCAACTGCGGGAGGACTCCTACAATGAGCAGTTCTTC.

V and J are TRBV2 and TRBJ1-5; a possible D gene is TRBD1 (6 bases). This CDR3 has 15 residues. Per germline, CDR1 SNHLY and CDR2 FYNNEI. V was cut by 9 bases and J by 0 bases, with 15 bases left in between. CDR3 nucleotides: TGTGCCAGTACTAGGGGGGGGGTTAGCAATCAGCCCCAGCATTTT. Translation gives CASTRGGVSNQPQHF.

The gene calls are TRBV7-2 and TRBJ2-7; TRBD2 might be the D (6 bases). The germline CDR1 and CDR2 sequences are SGHTA and FQGNSA. The germline V and J ends were trimmed by 1 base and 0 bases, with 13 bases remaining between them. The CDR3 runs 16 residues. The DNA of the CDR3 is TGTGCCAGCAGCTTAGGCGTAGCGGACTACTCCTACGAGCAGTACTTC. Translation gives CASSLGVADYSYEQYF.

This clone was seen only a few times. This sequence joins TRBV4-3 and TRBJ2-2, with 9 bases matching TRBD1. The CDR3 has 16 amino acids. Germline V CDR1 and CDR2: LGHNA, YSLEER. Trimming took 3 bases from V and 5 from J; bases not matched to a gene: 7. The CDR3 DNA reads TGCGCCAGCAGCCAGAGGACAGGGGTGAGAACCGGGGAGCTGTTTTTT. Translated, it gives CASSQRTGVRTGELFF.

V gene TRBV6-6 combines with J gene TRBJ1-1, with a possible D match to TRBD1 (6 bases). Germline assignment: CDR1 MNHNY and CDR2 SVGAGI (reference sequence). With 5 bases removed from V and 0 bases from J, the gap between germline ends came to 13 bases. The CDR3 spans 15 residues. CDR3 loop: CASSPNRVMNTEAFF. CDR3 DNA sequence: TGTGCCAGCAGTCCGAACAGGGTCATGAACACTGAAGCTTTCTTT.

In this sample, this clone turned up once. The J gene is TRBJ2-3, the V gene TRBV7-9, with D hard to call. CDR1 is SEHNR and CDR2 is FQNEAQ in the germline V gene (reference sequence). The CDR3 has 16 residues. The germline V and J ends were trimmed by 5 bases and 3 bases, with 18 bases remaining between them. The CDR3 bases are TGTGCCAGCAGCCCCCCGGCTAGGCAAAGGACAGATACGCAGTATTTT. Its translation: CASSPPARQRTDTQYF.

The chain links TRBV10-3 to TRBJ2-5; TRBD1 is a possible D gene (5 bases). This CDR3 region has 14 residues. V was trimmed by 2 bases and J by 5 bases, leaving 12 bases between them. CDR1 and CDR2 from the germline V gene are ENHRY and SYGVKD. The CDR3 reads CAISETGLRETQYF. Here the CDR3 DNA reads TGTGCCATCAGTGAGACAGGCCTAAGGGAGACCCAGTACTTC.

This chain joins TRBV30 and TRBJ2-7; a weak D match, TRBD2 (6 bases). CDR1 is GTSNPN, CDR2 SVGIG, per germline (reference sequence). Trimming removed 0 bases at V and 3 bases at J, with 12 bases between. The CDR3 has 14 residues. In DNA, the CDR3 is TGTGCCTGGAGTGTAGGGACTTACTACTACGAGCAGTACTTC. Protein product: CAWSVGTYYYEQYF.

V gene TRBV5-1 combines with J gene TRBJ2-7; 10 nucleotides line up with TRBD1. After removal of 5 bases from V and 6 bases from J, the junction contained 14 bases not matched to a gene. Germline V gives CDR1 SGHRS, CDR2 YFSETQ. The CDR3 runs to 16 residues. The CDR3 region is CASRGTGASSGREQYF. For the CDR3, the DNA is TGCGCCAGCAGGGGGACAGGGGCATCTTCCGGGCGCGAGCAGTACTTC.

The V and J genes are TRBV27 and TRBJ2-6; TRBD1 matches 8 bases. CDR1 MNHEY and CDR2 SMNVEV come from the germline V gene (reference sequence). Trimming removed 3 bases from V and 1 base from J; junction bases left unmatched: 2. The CDR3 totals 16 residues. CDR3 sequence reads: CASSFRGLSGANVLTF. The CDR3 DNA sequence: TGTGCCAGCAGTTTCAGGGGGCTGTCTGGGGCCAACGTCCTGACTTTC.

The chain has TRBV20-1 and TRBJ2-1; D gene ambiguous. The CDR3 runs to 11 residues. Trimming pared 6 bases from V and 2 bases from J, leaving 5 bases between. Germline values: CDR1 DFQATT, CDR2 SNEGSKA (reference sequence). CDR3 amino acids: CSAAAYNEQFF. The DNA of the CDR3 is TGCAGTGCGGCGGCCTACAATGAGCAGTTCTTC.

Only one count was recorded for this clone. This chain links TRBV28 with TRBJ2-1; TRBD1 matches at 8 bases. The ends lost 8 bases at V and 5 bases at J; junction bases unmatched: 8. CDR1 and CDR2 (germline): MDHEN, SYDVKM. The CDR3 runs to 14 residues. The CDR3 DNA reads as TGTGCCAGCGCTGACAGGGGTAAAGACAATGAGCAGTTCTTC. Its translation is CASADRGKDNEQFF.